Included here is one TCR beta chain sequence, with context. The target antigen is unknown. The data stem from a study of lymphopenia after photon versus proton radiotherapy. General study points: Better survival with proton therapy was suggested as possible, not demonstrated.

TCRdb's table, derived via immunoSEQ multiplex PCR, lists solely in-frame clones and lacks some. The sample holds 150,000 to 200,000 clones; around 85% are singletons and the top ten take about 4.7%. The V gene lost 0 bases and the J gene lost 5 bases, with 12 bases spanning the gap. Germline V CDR1 and CDR2: SGDLS, YYNGEE. The CDR3 covers 15 residues. Sequenced here: peripheral blood, sampled from a patient treated with photon-based radiotherapy. This receptor was obtained from a man in his forties or fifties with gastric cancer. This chain links TRBV9 with TRBJ2-1, with D possibly TRBD2 on 6 matching bases. This CDR3 is CASSVGLLADNEQFF. The CDR3 DNA is TGTGCCAGCAGCGTAGGCTTATTAGCGGACAATGAGCAGTTCTTC.